The 19 T cell receptor beta chains presented below share a single source sample, sequenced in a study of response to subunit inactivated influenza vaccine. MiXCR, run by TCRdb on the RT-PCR reads, gives a single entry per CDR3 protein. The sample has just over 300,000 distinct CDR3 sequences, roughly a fifth seen once. Specimen: PBMCs from blood, collected approximately 20 months after vaccination. The origin of the receptors is a man aged 45 to 75 who received an inactivated influenza vaccine.

The chain couples TRBV24-1 to TRBJ1-5; maybe TRBD1 (5 bases). The ends were cut back, 3 bases at V and 2 bases at J, with 10 bases in the middle. Per the germline V gene, CDR1 is KGHDR and CDR2 is SFDVKD. The CDR3 is made up of 15 amino acids. CDR3 in amino acids: CATSDGVGGNQPQHF. The CDR3 bases are TGTGCCACCAGTGATGGGGTGGGGGGCAATCAGCCCCAGCATTTT.

This clonotype was seen ten or more times. The chain combines TRBV3-1 with TRBJ1-5, with 8 bases fitting TRBD1. With 2 bases clipped from V and 7 bases from J, the junction kept 4 bases outside the gene matches. Looked up from germline, CDR1 is LGHDT and CDR2 is YNNKEL (reference sequence). The CDR3 has 14 amino acids. The CDR3 nucleotides read TGTGCCAGCAGCCAACTGCCAGGGGGCCAGCCCCAGCATTTT. The encoded protein is CASSQLPGGQPQHF.

This clonotype was picked up many times. The V call is TRBV4-2, the J call TRBJ2-1; D uncertain. Per the germline V gene, CDR1 is LGHNA and CDR2 is YNFKEQ. Trimming took off 0 bases at V and 5 bases at J, with 11 bases between the two ends. This CDR3 is built from 15 residues. For the CDR3, the DNA is TGTGCCAGCAGCCAAGAGAGGCAGAGGAACAATGAGCAGTTCTTC. The encoded protein is CASSQERQRNNEQFF.

V usage is TRBV4-1 and J usage is TRBJ1-1; a possible D gene is TRBD1 (5 bases). The CDR3 spans 14 residues. Germline loops: CDR1 MGHRA, CDR2 YSYEKL. V was trimmed by 7 bases and J by 3 bases, leaving 15 bases between them. The CDR3, as DNA: TGCGCCAGCACCCGCCCGGGGCATTACACTGAAGCTTTCTTT. Its protein is CASTRPGHYTEAFF.

This clonotype was seen a handful of times. The chain carries TRBV14 and TRBJ1-2, with a possible D match to TRBD1 (6 bases). This CDR3 region has 14 residues. The V and J ends lost 1 base and 7 bases respectively, with 13 bases between them. Germline V CDR1 and CDR2: SGHDN, FVKESK. The CDR3 is CASSQAGGALGYTF. The CDR3 nucleotides are TGTGCCAGCAGCCAAGCTGGGGGGGCGCTTGGCTACACCTTC.

The rearrangement links TRBV25-1 to TRBJ2-7; no definite D call. Trimming removed 1 base at V and 2 bases at J, with 12 bases between. This CDR3 spans 15 amino acids. Germline V gene sequence: CDR1 MGHDK, CDR2 SYGVNS. The CDR3 is CASSELGSEAYEQYF. The CDR3 nucleotides are TGTGCCAGCAGTGAATTGGGCAGCGAAGCCTACGAGCAGTACTTC.

This clonotype was recorded a few times. The V and J genes are TRBV20-1 and TRBJ2-2; D is perhaps TRBD1 or TRBD2 (5 bases each). Germline V gene data show CDR1 as DFQATT and CDR2 as SNEGSKA (reference sequence). There are 14 residues in the CDR3. V gave up 6 bases and J gave up 1 base, with 12 bases separating them. Written as DNA, the CDR3 is TGCAGTGCCCCACAGGACTGGAACACCGGGGAGCTGTTTTTT. Amino acid sequence: CSAPQDWNTGELFF.

This clonotype was counted a few times. The J gene is TRBJ1-2, the V gene TRBV21-1; the table calls TRBD1, which could not be checked here. TRBV21-1 is shown as a pseudogene. This CDR3 contains 10 residues. CDR3 sequence: CAKGTGSYTF. The CDR3 DNA reads TGTGCCAAAGGGACAGGAAGCTACACCTTC.

The sample holds a few counts of this clonotype. This chain connects TRBV4-2 to TRBJ2-2; D gene uncertain. Looked up from germline, CDR1 is LGHNA and CDR2 is YNFKEQ. V was cut by 1 base and J by 5 bases, with 11 bases left in between. The CDR3 spans 15 residues. CDR3 sequence (DNA): TGTGCCAGCAGCCAAGCAGGATCAGAGACCGGGGAGCTGTTTTTT. Its protein is CASSQAGSETGELFF.

The gene calls are TRBV18 and TRBJ2-7, with TRBD1 matching over 7 bases. This CDR3 is built from 16 residues. V shed 1 base and J 1 base; nucleotides not matched to a gene: 7. Per germline, CDR1 KGHSH and CDR2 LQKENI. For the CDR3, the DNA is TGTGCCAGCTCACCACTCGCAAGGGACAGATCCTACGAGCAGTACTTC. Its protein is CASSPLARDRSYEQYF.

This rearrangement joins TRBV19 to TRBJ2-1; perhaps TRBD1 as D (6 bases). Germline V CDR1 and CDR2: LNHDA, SQIVND (reference sequence). CDR3 size: 13 residues. Trimming left V 3 bases short and J 8 bases short, with 11 bases between. The CDR3 spells CASSILKGDEQFF. The CDR3 bases are TGTGCCAGTAGTATCCTCAAGGGGGATGAGCAGTTCTTC.

V is TRBV19 and J is TRBJ2-1; 13 bases align to TRBD2. The germline V gene has CDR1 LNHDA and CDR2 SQIVND (reference sequence). This CDR3 is 15 amino acids long. With 7 bases clipped from V and 7 bases from J, the junction kept 7 bases outside the gene matches. The CDR3 loop is CASTSGTSGMNEQFF. CDR3 coding DNA: TGTGCCAGTACATCCGGGACTAGCGGGATGAATGAGCAGTTCTTC. Drawing the rest from reference TRBV19 and TRBJ2-1, the complete variable domain is DGGITQSPKYLFRKEGQNVTLSCEQNLNHDAMYWYRQDPGQGLRLIYYSQIVNDFQKGDIAEGYSVSREKKESFPLTVTSAQKNPTAFYLCASTSGTSGMNEQFFGPGTRLTVL.

The rearrangement joins TRBV28 to TRBJ2-7; 8 nucleotides line up with TRBD1. The CDR3 is 12 residues long. Unmatched junction bases numbered 3, after V lost 6 bases and J lost 5 bases. Germline CDR1 is MDHEN and CDR2 is SYDVKM. The CDR3 region has the DNA TGTGCCAGCAGACAGGGGGTCAACGAGCAGTACTTC. Translation: CASRQGVNEQYF.

In its sample, this clonotype was seen a few times. The chain is built from TRBV7-8 and TRBJ2-7; 11 bases map to TRBD2. This CDR3 comprises 13 residues. V gave up 8 bases and J gave up 5 bases; unmatched junction bases: 5. Germline values: CDR1 SGHVS, CDR2 FQNEAQ. This CDR3 reads CASARGLADEQYF. The CDR3 DNA reads TGTGCCAGCGCGAGGGGACTAGCGGACGAGCAGTACTTC.

This clonotype was counted between two and nine times. The V and J genes are TRBV5-4 and TRBJ1-1; TRBD1 agrees at 8 bases. J gave up 6 bases and V 0 bases, and 4 bases lay outside the gene matches. Germline V lookup: CDR1 SGHNT, CDR2 YYREEE (reference sequence). The CDR3 sequence is 14 residues long. The CDR3 DNA reads as TGTGCCAGCAGCTTGGAGTACAGGGGGGCTGAAGCTTTCTTT. As protein: CASSLEYRGAEAFF.

The chain links TRBV7-9 to TRBJ1-3; D perhaps matches TRBD1 (5 bases). This CDR3 comprises 17 residues. With 5 bases removed from V and 6 bases from J, the gap between germline ends came to 23 bases. Germline V gene lookup returns CDR1 SEHNR and CDR2 FQNEAQ (reference sequence). Written as DNA, the CDR3 is TGTGCCAGCAGCAAAAGTGGGTCCAGGGCTAATGAAAACACCATATATTTT. This codes for CASSKSGSRANENTIYF. The full variable domain, its missing parts supplied by reference TRBV7-9 and TRBJ1-3, is DTGVSQNPRHKITKRGQNVTFRCDPISEHNRLYWYRQTLGQGPEFLTYFQNEAQLEKSRLLSDRFSAERPKGSFSTLEIQRTEQGDSAMYLCASSKSGSRANENTIYFGEGSWLTVV.

The chain recombines TRBV18 with TRBJ1-2; 8 bases fit TRBD1. This CDR3 contains 13 residues. From germline, CDR1 is KGHSH and CDR2 LQKENI. V lost 5 bases and J lost 7; bases outside the gene matches: 6. DNA of the CDR3: TGTGCCAGCTCAGCCGGACAGGGCTGTGGCTACACCTTC. It translates to CASSAGQGCGYTF. Looking up the rest from reference TRBV18 and TRBJ1-2 gives the full variable domain: NAGVMQNPRHLVRRRGQEARLRCSPMKGHSHVYWYRQLPEEGLKFMVYLQKENIIDESGMPKERFSAEFPKEGPSILRIQQVVRGDSAAYFCASSAGQGCGYTFGSGTRLTVV.

The gene calls are TRBV20-1 and TRBJ2-5; no reliable D call. The V and J ends lost 1 base and 5 bases respectively, with 8 bases between them. CDR1 is DFQATT, CDR2 SNEGSKA, per germline (reference sequence). This CDR3 region has 12 residues. The CDR3, as DNA: TGCAGTGCTAGAGGGGGAAGGGAGACCCAGTACTTC. Translation gives CSARGGRETQYF.

The sample holds a few counts of this clonotype. The rearrangement uses TRBV28 and TRBJ2-1; D is possibly TRBD1 (6 bases). With 6 bases removed from V and 1 base from J, the gap between germline ends came to 13 bases. The CDR3 sequence is 15 residues long. CDR1 and CDR2 (germline): MDHEN, SYDVKM. CDR3 sequence (DNA): TGTGCCAGCAGGTCGGACAGTTTTTCCTACAATGAGCAGTTCTTC. It encodes CASRSDSFSYNEQFF.